This T cell receptor beta chain appears in the sequencing data of a study of T cells in Graves' hyperthyroidism and ophthalmopathy. Authors of the study amplified TCR beta CDR3 regions from RNA transcripts. The study used the HTBI primer set for a first-round RT-PCR of the TCR CDR3. TCRdb recomputed calls from the multiplex PCR reads with MiXCR, one row per CDR3 protein. The sample carries hundreds of thousands of distinct CDR3 sequences, about two fifths recorded once. V was pared by 2 bases and J by 5 bases, with 8 bases of the junction left unmatched. The CDR3 contains 15 residues. Germline V gene data show CDR1 as LGHNA and CDR2 as YNFKEQ.

This clonotype was obtained from a man aged 18 to 30 with Graves' hyperthyroidism. The genes are TRBV4-2 and TRBJ2-5, with 7 bases aligning to TRBD1. The sequencing sample was made of blood. DNA for the CDR3: TGTGCCAGCAGCCAACGGGACAGCCCAGGGGAGACCCAGTACTTC. Protein product: CASSQRDSPGETQYF.